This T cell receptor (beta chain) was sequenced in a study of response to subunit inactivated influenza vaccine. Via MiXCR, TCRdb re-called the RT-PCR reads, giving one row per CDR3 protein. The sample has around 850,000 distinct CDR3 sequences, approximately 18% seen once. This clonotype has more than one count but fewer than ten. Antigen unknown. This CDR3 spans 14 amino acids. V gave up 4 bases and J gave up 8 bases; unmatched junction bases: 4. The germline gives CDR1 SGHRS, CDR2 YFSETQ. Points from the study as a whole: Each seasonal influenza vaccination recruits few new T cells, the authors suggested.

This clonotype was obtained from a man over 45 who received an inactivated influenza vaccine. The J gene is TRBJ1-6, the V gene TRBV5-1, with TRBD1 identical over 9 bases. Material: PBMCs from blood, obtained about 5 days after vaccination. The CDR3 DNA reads TGCGCCAGCAGCCAGGGACAGGGACATTCACCCCTCCACTTT. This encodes CASSQGQGHSPLHF.